This T cell receptor (beta chain) was sequenced for a study of PD-1 blockade in classical Hodgkin lymphoma (dated by TCRdb to between 2020 and 2021). For the wider study: Nivolumab dosing was 3 mg/kg intravenously every 2 weeks, continuing until either disease progression or unacceptable toxicity. The study used TCR beta sequencing and CyTOF to define a peripheral blood immune signature of response to PD-1 blockade in classical Hodgkin lymphoma.

Regarding this clone: Its antigen is still unknown. Qualities for individual bases were not recorded, and no much larger clone is one base off.

Deletion took 1 base off V and 1 base off J, with a span of 10 bases between the germline ends. In the germline V gene, CDR1 corresponds to MDHEN and CDR2 to SYDVKM. The CDR3 has 15 amino acids, counting the end cysteine and phenylalanine. Left in the record is the CDR3 DNA by itself, 45 bases read in frame from the first base. Genomic DNA was extracted with the Qiagen DNeasy kit from unsorted PBMCs and from negatively selected CD4+ and CD8+ fractions. TCR beta CDR3 regions were subjected to amplification by immunoSEQ multiplex PCR with primers that anneal to V and J segments. A synthetic immune receptor repertoire was used to minimize amplification bias, and any residual bias was removed computationally once sequencing was done. The authors' pipeline ran thus. Repertoire diversity was quantified as the Shannon entropy index using custom Python scripts. The unsorted, CD4+ and CD8+ repertoires were each analyzed separately, with the exception of combined analyses, where CD4+ and CD8+ sequences were merged in silico. A clone counted as expanded when the clone's frequency after treatment rose at least 2-fold relative to C1D1, and clones undetected at baseline were given a pseudocount of 0.5. Singleton clones were defined as clones with 0 or 1 copy at C1D1, and non-singleton clones were defined as clones with 2 or more copies. Clones expanded in unsorted samples were assigned a CD4+, CD8+ or unknown annotation through matching of protein sequences in sorted samples from the same patient. Wilcoxon tests were applied to paired samples to test diversity changes from C1D1 to C4D1. This immuneACCESS table, as held by TCRdb, lists in-frame sequences with V and J called but not all clones. Of the missing ones, under half trace to an unresolved V gene in checked studies; the others have no known cause. From that table come the V and J calls and clone size; the DNA was used to work out D and trimming. Within this sample are approximately 65,000 clones, with about 92% of them counted one time only. Together, the top ten hold approximately 8% of the sample.

Results the study describes overall, beyond this receptor: Baseline diversity similar to that of newly diagnosed patients was observed in trial patients achieving complete response, whereas significantly lower diversity was observed in partial responders and progressors. Diversity was lower in patients who began nivolumab less than 1 year after ASCT, so these patients were left out of later analyses to avoid confounding by immune reconstitution. The study was restricted to a single clinical trial cohort, and the causes of repertoire differences, possibly disease activity or prior therapy, were left undefined. A significant rise by C4D1 was seen in CD4+ but not CD8+ TCR diversity (p=0.0027 vs p=0.16), with the rise being most apparent in complete responders (p=0.02). Baseline TCR diversity was reported to be lower in newly diagnosed patients than in healthy donors, and even lower in relapsed/refractory patients.

The label giving this sample's time point can be read as: cycle 4 day 1 (C4D1), after 6 weeks of nivolumab. All trial patients had relapsed after autologous stem cell transplantation, with cohorts A, B and C differing in prior brentuximab vedotin exposure. A total of roughly 57 patients with relapsed/refractory classical Hodgkin lymphoma made up the trial cohort, and each patient's best overall response was complete response, partial response or progressive disease. Trial patients were treated with single-agent nivolumab in the multi-cohort phase II CheckMate 205 trial. Best overall response was determined by an independent review committee according to the 2007 International Working Group response criteria. Trial PBMCs were collected just before the start of nivolumab (C1D1) and during therapy at cycle 2 day 1 and cycle 4 day 1. Peripheral blood was collected in 8 mL Vacutainer Cell Preparation Tubes, from which PBMCs were isolated by centrifugation and then cryopreserved.

This receptor was identified in a human donor with classical Hodgkin lymphoma. The V gene is TRBV28 and the J gene is TRBJ2-5; the D gene is perhaps TRBD1, from 5 matching bases. Specimen: peripheral blood mononuclear cells (PBMCs), collected before the fourth cycle of nivolumab. CDR3 reads: CASSLYQGTQETQYF. The sequence in DNA is TGTGCCAGCAGTTTATATCAGGGTACCCAAGAGACCCAGTACTTC.